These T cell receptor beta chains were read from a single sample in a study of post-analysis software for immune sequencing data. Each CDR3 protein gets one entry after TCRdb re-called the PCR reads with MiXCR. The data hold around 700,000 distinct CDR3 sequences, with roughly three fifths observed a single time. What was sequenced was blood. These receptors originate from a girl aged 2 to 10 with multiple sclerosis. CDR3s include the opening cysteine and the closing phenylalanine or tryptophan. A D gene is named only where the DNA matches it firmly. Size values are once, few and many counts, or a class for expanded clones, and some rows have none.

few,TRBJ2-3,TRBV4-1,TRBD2,CASSAQLAGVADTQYF,TGCGCCAGCAGCGCTCAACTAGCGGGAGTGGCAGATACGCAGTATTTT
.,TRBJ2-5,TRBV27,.,CASSFRFLGDQETQYF,TGTGCCAGCAGTTTCCGGTTTCTGGGGGACCAAGAGACCCAGTACTTC
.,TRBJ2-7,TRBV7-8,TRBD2,CASRRLAGYEQYF,TGTGCCAGCAGGAGACTAGCTGGCTACGAGCAGTACTTC
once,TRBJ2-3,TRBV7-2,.,CASSFNRANTDTQYF,TGTGCCAGCAGCTTCAACCGGGCTAACACAGATACGCAGTATTTT
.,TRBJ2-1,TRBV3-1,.,CASSQDRRGVYNEQFF,TGTGCCAGCAGCCAAGACAGGAGAGGGGTCTACAATGAGCAGTTCTTC
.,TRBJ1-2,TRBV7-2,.,CASSRTGMGDGYTF,TGTGCCAGCAGCCGCACGGGGATGGGCGATGGCTACACCTTC
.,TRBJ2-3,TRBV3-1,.,CASSHSGDTQYF,TGTGCCAGCAGCCATTCCGGAGATACGCAGTATTTT
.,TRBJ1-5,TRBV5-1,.,CASSLGGGGSNQPQHF,TGCGCCAGCAGCTTGGGAGGGGGAGGTAGCAATCAGCCCCAGCATTTT
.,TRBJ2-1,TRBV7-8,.,CASSLGTAGSSYNEQFF,TGTGCCAGCAGCTTAGGTACGGCGGGGAGCTCCTACAATGAGCAGTTCTTC
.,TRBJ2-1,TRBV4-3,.,CASSPVGGYNEQFF,TGCGCCAGCAGCCCAGTCGGGGGCTACAATGAGCAGTTCTTC
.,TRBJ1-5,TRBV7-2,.,CAGSLVGGHQPQHF,TGTGCCGGCAGCTTAGTCGGAGGGCATCAGCCCCAGCATTTT
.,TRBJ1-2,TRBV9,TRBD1,CASSGRDRGGYGYTF,TGTGCCAGCAGCGGCCGGGACAGGGGAGGCTATGGCTACACCTTC
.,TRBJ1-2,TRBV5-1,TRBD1,CTSRFDRGVYGYTF,TGCACCAGCAGATTCGACAGGGGAGTCTATGGCTACACCTTC
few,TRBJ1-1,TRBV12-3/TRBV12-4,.,CASSLNGVNTEAFF,TGTGCCAGCAGTTTAAACGGGGTGAACACTGAAGCTTTCTTT
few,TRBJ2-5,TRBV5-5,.,CASSPGGTGSLLQETQYF,TGTGCCAGCAGCCCGGGAGGTACAGGGAGCCTCCTCCAGGAGACCCAGTACTTC
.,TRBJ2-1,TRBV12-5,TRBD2,CASGLVLGLAYHEQFF,TGTGCTAGTGGTTTGGTACTAGGACTAGCATACCATGAGCAGTTCTTC
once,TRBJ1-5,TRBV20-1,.,CSAKEAFDQPQHF,TGCAGTGCTAAGGAAGCTTTTGATCAGCCCCAGCATTTT
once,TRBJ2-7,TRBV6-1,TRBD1,CASSEPSGGPHEQYF,TGTGCCAGCAGTGAACCATCAGGGGGCCCGCACGAGCAGTACTTC
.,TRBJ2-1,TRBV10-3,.,CAISERDASSYNEQFF,TGTGCCATCAGTGAAAGGGACGCCAGCTCCTACAATGAGCAGTTCTTC
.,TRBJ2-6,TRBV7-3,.,CASNRDSNVLTF,TGTGCCAGTAACAGGGATTCCAACGTCCTGACTTTC
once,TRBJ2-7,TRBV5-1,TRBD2,CASSLSGLADEQYF,TGCGCCAGCAGCTTGTCCGGACTAGCGGACGAGCAGTACTTC
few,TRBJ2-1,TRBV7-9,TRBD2,CASSEGLAGDSYNEQFF,TGTGCCAGCAGCGAAGGACTAGCGGGGGACTCCTACAATGAGCAGTTCTTC
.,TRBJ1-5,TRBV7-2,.,CASSLEAYSNQPQHF,TGTGCCAGCAGCTTGGAGGCCTATAGCAATCAGCCCCAGCATTTT
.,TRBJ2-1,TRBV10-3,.,CAISDPGGSQGNEQFF,TGTGCCATCAGTGACCCCGGGGGATCTCAAGGCAATGAGCAGTTCTTC
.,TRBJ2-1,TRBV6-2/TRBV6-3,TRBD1,CASSRSPDRGHEQFF,TGTGCCAGCAGTCGCTCCCCCGACAGGGGCCATGAGCAGTTCTTC
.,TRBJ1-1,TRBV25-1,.,CASRLESNTEAFF,TGTGCCAGCAGGCTCGAATCGAACACTGAAGCTTTCTTT
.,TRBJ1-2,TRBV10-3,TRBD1,CAISELIRDRGIRGYTF,TGTGCCATCAGTGAGTTAATCCGGGACAGGGGAATCCGTGGCTACACCTTC
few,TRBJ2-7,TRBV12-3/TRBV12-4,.,CASSLGQREQYF,TGTGCCAGCAGTTTAGGACAGAGGGAGCAGTACTTC
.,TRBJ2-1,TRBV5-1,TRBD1,CASSWAGTEFNEQFF,TGCGCCAGCAGCTGGGCCGGGACAGAGTTCAATGAGCAGTTCTTC
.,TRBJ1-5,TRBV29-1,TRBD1,CSAGTGATNQPQHF,TGCAGCGCTGGGACAGGGGCCACCAATCAGCCCCAGCATTTT
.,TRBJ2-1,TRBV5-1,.,CASSMAGNEQFF,TGCGCCAGCAGCATGGCCGGCAATGAGCAGTTCTTC